What follows are 3 T cell receptor beta chains derived from one specimen sequenced in a study of PD-L1 blockade in urothelial cancer (dated by TCRdb to the late 2010s). The library came from the immunoSEQ multiplex PCR assay. TCRdb mirrors the immuneACCESS table, restricted to in-frame sequences. Some clones are absent from its copies; in checked studies, under half trace to an unresolved V gene, and the reason for the others is unknown. This sample lists 35,000 to 50,000 clones; approximately 77% were detected once. Of the sample, 2.5% to 3% falls within the top ten clones. The specimen was PBMCs, collected around atezolizumab (anti-PD-L1) treatment. Every receptor here comes from a man between 70 and 80 years old with urothelial cancer.

The chain combines TRBV9 with TRBJ1-2; D is possibly TRBD1 (5 bases). Trimming took 6 bases from V and 8 from J, leaving 23 bases between them. This CDR3 spans 15 amino acids. Germline CDR1 is SGDLS and CDR2 is YYNGEE. DNA for the CDR3: TGTGCCAGCAATAACCAGAATACAGGTCGGGCCGGCTACACCTTC. It is translated as CASNNQNTGRAGYTF.

This clone has a single count. The V call is TRBV10-3, the J call TRBJ2-5; D perhaps matches TRBD1 (7 bases). The germline CDR1 and CDR2 sequences are ENHRY and SYGVKD. This CDR3 region has 13 residues. Trimming shortened V by 6 bases and J by 5 bases, and 13 bases separated the two germline ends. DNA for the CDR3: TGTGCCATCAGCTTAGCAGGGGGGGAGACCCAGTACTTC. This codes for CAISLAGGETQYF.

The chain employs TRBV6-5 and TRBJ2-7; 13 nucleotides agree with TRBD2. This CDR3 spans 15 amino acids. V gave up 6 bases and J gave up 3 bases; unmatched junction bases: 5. The germline CDR1 and CDR2 sequences are MNHEY and SVGAGI. The CDR3 DNA sequence: TGTGCCAGCAGGGACGGACTAGCGGGGGTCTACGAGCAGTACTTC. Protein product: CASRDGLAGVYEQYF.